The table lists the clone carrying this TCR beta chain with a few counts. Its antigen remains unknown. Other DNA sequences of this sample code for an identical CDR3. The data were obtained in a study of beta chain features in type 1 diabetes. General study points: Insertions were fewer and deletions more numerous at VDJ junctions in type 1 diabetes patients.

As every portion of the isolated RNA was reverse transcribed, the sequencing read expressed TCRB transcripts. TCRdb's table, derived via immunoSEQ multiplex PCR, lists solely in-frame clones and lacks some. This table has over 500,000 clones, 15% to 19% appearing once. Trimming stripped 2 bases from V and 5 bases from J, with 3 bases between. From germline, CDR1 is MNHEY and CDR2 SMNVEV (reference sequence). The CDR3 consists of 11 residues. The sample comprised naive CD4+ T cells from blood. V is TRBV27 and J is TRBJ2-5; D is unresolved. This clonotype was obtained from a man younger than 30 in good health. The CDR3 DNA reads as TGTGCCAGCAGTTTAAGGGAGACCCAGTACTTC. This translates into CASSLRETQYF.